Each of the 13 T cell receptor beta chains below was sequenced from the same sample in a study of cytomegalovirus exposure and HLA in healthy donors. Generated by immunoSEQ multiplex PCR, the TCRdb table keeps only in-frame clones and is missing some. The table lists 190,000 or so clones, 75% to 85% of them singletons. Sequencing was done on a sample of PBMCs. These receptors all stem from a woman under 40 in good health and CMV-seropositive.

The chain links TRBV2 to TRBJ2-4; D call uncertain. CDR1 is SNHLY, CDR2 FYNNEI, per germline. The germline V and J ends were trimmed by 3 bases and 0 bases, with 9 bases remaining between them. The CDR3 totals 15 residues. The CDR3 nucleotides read TGTGCCAGCAGTGAGTGGGCCATAGCCAAAAACATTCAGTACTTC. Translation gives CASSEWAIAKNIQYF.

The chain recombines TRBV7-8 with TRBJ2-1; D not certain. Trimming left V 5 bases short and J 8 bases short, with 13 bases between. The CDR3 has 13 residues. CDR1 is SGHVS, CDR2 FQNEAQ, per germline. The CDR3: CASSPPVSDEQFF. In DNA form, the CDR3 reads TGTGCCAGCAGCCCGCCAGTCAGCGATGAGCAGTTCTTC.

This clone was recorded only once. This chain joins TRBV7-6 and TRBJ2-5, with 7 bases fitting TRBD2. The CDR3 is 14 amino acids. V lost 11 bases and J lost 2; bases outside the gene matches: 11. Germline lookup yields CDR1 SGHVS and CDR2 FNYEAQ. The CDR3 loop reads CAGGEGGRQETQYF. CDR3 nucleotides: TGTGCCGGAGGAGAGGGAGGGCGGCAAGAGACCCAGTACTTC.

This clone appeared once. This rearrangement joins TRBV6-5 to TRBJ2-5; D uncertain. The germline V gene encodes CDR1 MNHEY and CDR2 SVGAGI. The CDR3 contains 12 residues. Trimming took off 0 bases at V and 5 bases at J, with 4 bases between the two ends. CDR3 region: CASSYSSETQYF. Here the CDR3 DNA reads TGTGCCAGCAGTTACTCTTCGGAGACCCAGTACTTC.

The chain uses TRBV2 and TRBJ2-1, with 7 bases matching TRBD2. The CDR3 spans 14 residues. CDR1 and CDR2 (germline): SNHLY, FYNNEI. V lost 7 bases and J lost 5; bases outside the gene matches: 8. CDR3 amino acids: CASNRLGGNNEQFF. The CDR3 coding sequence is TGTGCCAGCAACCGTCTGGGGGGGAACAATGAGCAGTTCTTC.

This CDR3 is CASSLPGGTPPETQYF. CDR3 DNA: TGTGCCAGCAGTCTACCGGGCGGGACCCCCCCAGAGACCCAGTACTTC. The rearrangement joins TRBV6-6 to TRBJ2-5; the D gene is possibly TRBD2 (6 bases). Trimming shortened V by 5 bases and J by 4 bases, and 20 bases separated the two germline ends. Germline V lookup: CDR1 MNHNY, CDR2 SVGAGI (reference sequence). The CDR3 length is 16 residues.

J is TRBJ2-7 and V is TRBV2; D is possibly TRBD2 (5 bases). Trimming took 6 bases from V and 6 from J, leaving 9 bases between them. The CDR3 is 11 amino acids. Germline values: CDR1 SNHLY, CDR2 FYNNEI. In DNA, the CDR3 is TGTGCCAGCAGCGAGGGCGGCGAGCAGTACTTC. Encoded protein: CASSEGGEQYF.

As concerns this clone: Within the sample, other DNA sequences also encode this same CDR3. CDR3 residues: CASSLGGAYGYTF. The CDR3 DNA reads as TGCGCCAGCAGCTTGGGCGGAGCCTATGGCTACACCTTC. V gene TRBV5-1 combines with J gene TRBJ1-2; D not resolved. CDR3 length equals 13 residues. V was trimmed by 0 bases and J by 4 bases, leaving 7 bases between them. CDR1 is SGHRS and CDR2 is YFSETQ in the germline V gene.

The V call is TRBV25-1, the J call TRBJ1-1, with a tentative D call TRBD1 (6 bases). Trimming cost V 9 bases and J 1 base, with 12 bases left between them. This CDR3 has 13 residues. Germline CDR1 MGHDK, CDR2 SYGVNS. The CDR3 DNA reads TGTGCCAGTCACAGGGATCCGAACACTGAAGCTTTCTTT. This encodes CASHRDPNTEAFF.

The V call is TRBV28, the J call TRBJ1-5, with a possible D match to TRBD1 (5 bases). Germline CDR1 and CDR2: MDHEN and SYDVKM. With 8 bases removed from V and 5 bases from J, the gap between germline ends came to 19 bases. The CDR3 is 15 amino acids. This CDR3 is CASGHRATPYQPQHF. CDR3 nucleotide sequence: TGTGCCAGCGGACATAGGGCCACCCCCTATCAGCCCCAGCATTTT.

DNA for the CDR3: TGTGCCAGCAGCCAATTTGCAGGGGAAACCTACGAGCAGTACTTC. Protein: CASSQFAGETYEQYF. The V and J genes are TRBV4-2 and TRBJ2-7; possible D gene TRBD1, 6 bases. The CDR3 contains 15 residues. V dropped 2 bases and J dropped 2 bases, with 13 bases sitting between them. CDR1 and CDR2 from the germline V gene are LGHNA and YNFKEQ.

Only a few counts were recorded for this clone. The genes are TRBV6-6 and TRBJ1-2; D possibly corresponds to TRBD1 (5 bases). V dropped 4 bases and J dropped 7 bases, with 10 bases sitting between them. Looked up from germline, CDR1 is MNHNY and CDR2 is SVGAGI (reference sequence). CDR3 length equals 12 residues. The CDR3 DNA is TGTGCCAGCAGTTTAACTCAGGGTGGCTACACCTTC. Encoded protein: CASSLTQGGYTF.

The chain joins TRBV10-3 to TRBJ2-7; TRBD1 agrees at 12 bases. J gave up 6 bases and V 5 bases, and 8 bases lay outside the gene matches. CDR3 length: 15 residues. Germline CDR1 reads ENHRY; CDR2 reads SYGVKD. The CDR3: CAISRLGQGASEQYF. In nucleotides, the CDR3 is TGTGCCATCAGTAGGTTGGGACAGGGGGCTTCCGAGCAGTACTTC.